Here is one T cell receptor (beta chain) with its context. The data derive from a study of blood T cell repertoires in COVID-19. At the level of the study: Italy, Spain and the United States were the sources of the convalescent and acute COVID-19 samples. Sample material is recorded as cDNA or gDNA derived from T cells, B-cell-depleted T cells, or PBMCs.

TCRdb's copy holds only in-frame clones and misses some; the assay was immunoSEQ multiplex PCR. The sample shows approximately 250,000 clones, about 88% of them seen only once. V lost 4 bases to trimming and J lost 5 bases; unmatched junction nucleotides: 6. Germline lookup yields CDR1 MNHEY and CDR2 SVGAGI. CDR3 length: 16 residues. The sequencing input was peripheral blood. The sequence came from a man between 18 and 35 years old with active or convalescent COVID-19. The chain employs TRBV6-5 and TRBJ2-5; TRBD2 aligns across 14 bases. The CDR3 loop reads CASSLGLAGATETQYF. The CDR3 DNA reads TGTGCCAGCAGTTTGGGACTAGCGGGAGCTACGGAGACCCAGTACTTC.